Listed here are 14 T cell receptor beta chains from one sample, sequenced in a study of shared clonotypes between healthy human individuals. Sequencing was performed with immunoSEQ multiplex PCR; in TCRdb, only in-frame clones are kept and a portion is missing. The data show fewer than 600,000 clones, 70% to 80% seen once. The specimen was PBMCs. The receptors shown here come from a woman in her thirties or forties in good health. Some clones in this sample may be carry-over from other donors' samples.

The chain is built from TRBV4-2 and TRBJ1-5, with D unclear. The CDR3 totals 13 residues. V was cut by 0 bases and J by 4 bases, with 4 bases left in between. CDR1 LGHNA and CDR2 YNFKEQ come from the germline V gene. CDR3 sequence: CASSQEDNQPQHF. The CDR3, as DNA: TGTGCCAGCAGCCAAGAGGATAATCAGCCCCAGCATTTT.

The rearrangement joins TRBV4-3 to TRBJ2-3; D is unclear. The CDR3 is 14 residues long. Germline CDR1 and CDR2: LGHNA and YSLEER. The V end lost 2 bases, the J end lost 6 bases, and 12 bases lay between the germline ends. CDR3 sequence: CASSQQLTRDTQYF. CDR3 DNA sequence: TGCGCCAGCAGCCAACAATTAACCAGGGATACGCAGTATTTT.

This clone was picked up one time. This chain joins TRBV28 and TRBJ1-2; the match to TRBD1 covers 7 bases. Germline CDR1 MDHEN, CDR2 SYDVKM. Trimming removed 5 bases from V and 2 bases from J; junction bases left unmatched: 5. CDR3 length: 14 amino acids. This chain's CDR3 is CASSPPGQNYGYTF. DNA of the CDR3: TGTGCCAGCAGTCCCCCGGGACAGAACTATGGCTACACCTTC.

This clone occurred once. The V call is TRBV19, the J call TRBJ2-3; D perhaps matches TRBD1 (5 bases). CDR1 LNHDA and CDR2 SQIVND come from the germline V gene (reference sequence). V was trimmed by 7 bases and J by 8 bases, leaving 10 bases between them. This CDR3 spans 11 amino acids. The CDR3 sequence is CASNKRGTQYF. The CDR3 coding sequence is TGTGCCAGTAACAAAAGGGGTACGCAGTATTTT.

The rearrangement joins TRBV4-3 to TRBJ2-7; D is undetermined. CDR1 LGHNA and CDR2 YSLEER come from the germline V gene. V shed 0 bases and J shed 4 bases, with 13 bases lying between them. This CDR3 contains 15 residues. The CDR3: CASSQENSRYYEQYF. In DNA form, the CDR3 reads TGCGCCAGCAGCCAAGAAAACAGCAGGTATTACGAGCAGTACTTC.

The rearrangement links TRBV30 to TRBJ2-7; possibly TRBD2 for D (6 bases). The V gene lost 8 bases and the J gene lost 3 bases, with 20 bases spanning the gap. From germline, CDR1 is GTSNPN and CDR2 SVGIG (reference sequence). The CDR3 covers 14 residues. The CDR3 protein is CATTRDFLYYEQYF. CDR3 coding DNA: TGTGCCACCACCCGGGACTTCCTTTACTACGAGCAGTACTTC.

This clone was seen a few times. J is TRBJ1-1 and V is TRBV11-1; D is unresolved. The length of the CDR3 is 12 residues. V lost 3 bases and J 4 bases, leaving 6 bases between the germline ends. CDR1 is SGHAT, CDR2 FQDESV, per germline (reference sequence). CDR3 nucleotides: TGTGCCAGCAGCTTTTCGTTCACTGAAGCTTTCTTT. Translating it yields CASSFSFTEAFF.

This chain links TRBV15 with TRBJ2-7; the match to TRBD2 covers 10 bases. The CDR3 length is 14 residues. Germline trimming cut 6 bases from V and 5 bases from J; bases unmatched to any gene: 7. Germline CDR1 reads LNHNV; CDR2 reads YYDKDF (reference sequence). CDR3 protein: CATRWSGGGDEQYF. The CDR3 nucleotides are TGTGCCACCAGATGGAGCGGGGGGGGCGACGAGCAGTACTTC.

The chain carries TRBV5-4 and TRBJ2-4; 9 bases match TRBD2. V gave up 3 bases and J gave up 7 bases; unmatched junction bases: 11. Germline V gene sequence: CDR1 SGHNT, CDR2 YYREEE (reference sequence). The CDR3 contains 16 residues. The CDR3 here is CASSSPIAGESNIQYF. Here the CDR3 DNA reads TGTGCCAGCAGCTCGCCCATAGCGGGAGAATCGAACATTCAGTACTTC.

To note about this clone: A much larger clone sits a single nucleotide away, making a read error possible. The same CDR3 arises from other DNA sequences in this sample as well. This CDR3 is CASSTPGLAYEQYF. CDR3 nucleotide sequence: TGTGCCAGTAGTACTCCGGGACTAGCGTACGAGCAGTACTTC. The chain links TRBV19 to TRBJ2-7; 10 bases align to TRBD2. This CDR3 is 14 amino acids long. The J segment lost 4 bases and the V segment lost 4 bases, leaving 4 bases of the junction unmatched. Germline values: CDR1 LNHDA, CDR2 SQIVND (reference sequence).

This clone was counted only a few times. The CDR3 DNA sequence: TGTGCCAGTAGTATCCCAGGGTTAGGAGAGACCCAGTACTTC. The encoded protein is CASSIPGLGETQYF. J is TRBJ2-5 and V is TRBV19, with a tentative D call TRBD1 (5 bases). The CDR3 totals 14 residues. Looked up from germline, CDR1 is LNHDA and CDR2 is SQIVND (reference sequence). V was pared by 3 bases and J by 4 bases, with 12 bases between. Complete variable domain (other parts from reference TRBV19 and TRBJ2-5): DGGITQSPKYLFRKEGQNVTLSCEQNLNHDAMYWYRQDPGQGLRLIYYSQIVNDFQKGDIAEGYSVSREKKESFPLTVTSAQKNPTAFYLCASSIPGLGETQYFGPGTRLLVL.

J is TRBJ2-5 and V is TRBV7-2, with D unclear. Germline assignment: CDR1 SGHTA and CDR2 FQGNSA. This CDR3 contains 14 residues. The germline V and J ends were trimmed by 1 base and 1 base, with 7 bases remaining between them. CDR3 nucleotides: TGTGCCAGCAGCTTAGAGTGGGTCCAAGAGACCCAGTACTTC. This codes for CASSLEWVQETQYF. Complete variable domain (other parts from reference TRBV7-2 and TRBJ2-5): GAGVSQSPSNKVTEKGKDVELRCDPISGHTALYWYRQSLGQGLEFLIYFQGNSAPDKSGLPSDRFSAERTGGSVSTLTIQRTQQEDSAVYLCASSLEWVQETQYFGPGTRLLVL.

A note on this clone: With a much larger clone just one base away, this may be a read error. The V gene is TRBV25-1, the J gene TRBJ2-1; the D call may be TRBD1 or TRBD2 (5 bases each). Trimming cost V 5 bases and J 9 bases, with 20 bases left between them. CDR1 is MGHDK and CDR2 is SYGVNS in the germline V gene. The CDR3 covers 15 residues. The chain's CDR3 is CASSRFLGAGSEQFF. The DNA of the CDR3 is TGTGCCAGCAGTAGATTTCTTGGGGCAGGGAGTGAGCAGTTCTTC.

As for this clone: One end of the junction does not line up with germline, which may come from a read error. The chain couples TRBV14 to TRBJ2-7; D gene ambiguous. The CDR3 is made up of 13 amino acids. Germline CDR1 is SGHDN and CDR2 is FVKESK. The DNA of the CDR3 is TGCGCCAGCAGCCAAGAACGGGCCTACGAGCAGTACTTC. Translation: CASSQERAYEQYF.